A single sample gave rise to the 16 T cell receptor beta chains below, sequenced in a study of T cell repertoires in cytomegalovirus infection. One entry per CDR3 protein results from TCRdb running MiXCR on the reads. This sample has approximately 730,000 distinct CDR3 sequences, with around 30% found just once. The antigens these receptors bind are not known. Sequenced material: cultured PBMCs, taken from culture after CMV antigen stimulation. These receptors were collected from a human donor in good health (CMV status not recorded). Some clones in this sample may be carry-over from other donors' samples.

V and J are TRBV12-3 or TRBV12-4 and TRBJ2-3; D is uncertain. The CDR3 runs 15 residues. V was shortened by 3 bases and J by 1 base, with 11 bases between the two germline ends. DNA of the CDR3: TGTGCCAGCAGTTTTTCCCGTCTGGGCACAGATACGCAGTATTTT. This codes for CASSFSRLGTDTQYF.

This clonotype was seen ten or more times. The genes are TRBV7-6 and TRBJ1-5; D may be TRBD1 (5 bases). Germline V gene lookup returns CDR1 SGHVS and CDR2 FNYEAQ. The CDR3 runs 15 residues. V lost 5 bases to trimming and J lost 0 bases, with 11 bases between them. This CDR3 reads CASSPRGYSNQPQHF. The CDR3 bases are TGTGCCAGCAGCCCCCGGGGCTATAGCAATCAGCCCCAGCATTTT.

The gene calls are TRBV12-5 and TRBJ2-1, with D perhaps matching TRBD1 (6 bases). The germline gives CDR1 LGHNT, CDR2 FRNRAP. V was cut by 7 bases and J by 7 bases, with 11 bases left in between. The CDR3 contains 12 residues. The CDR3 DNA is TGTGCTAGTGCAGGGGTGGCGAATGAGCAGTTCTTC. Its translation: CASAGVANEQFF.

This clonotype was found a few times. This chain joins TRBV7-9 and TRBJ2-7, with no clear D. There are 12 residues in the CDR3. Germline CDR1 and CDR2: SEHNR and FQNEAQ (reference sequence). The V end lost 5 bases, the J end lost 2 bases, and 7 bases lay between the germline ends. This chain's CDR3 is CASSHVAYEQYF. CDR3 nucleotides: TGTGCCAGCAGCCACGTAGCCTACGAGCAGTACTTC.

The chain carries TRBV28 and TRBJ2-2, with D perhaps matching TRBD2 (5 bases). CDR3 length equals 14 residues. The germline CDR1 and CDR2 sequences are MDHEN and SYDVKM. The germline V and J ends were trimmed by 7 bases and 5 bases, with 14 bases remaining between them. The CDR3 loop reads CASNQPPGTGELFF. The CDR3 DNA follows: TGTGCCAGCAACCAGCCTCCGGGAACCGGGGAGCTGTTTTTT. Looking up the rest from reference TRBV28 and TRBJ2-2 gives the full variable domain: DVKVTQSSRYLVKRTGEKVFLECVQDMDHENMFWYRQDPGLGLRLIYFSYDVKMKEKGDIPEGYSVSREKKERFSLILESASTNQTSMYLCASNQPPGTGELFFGEGSRLTVL.

CDR3 sequence (DNA): TGTGCCAGCAGTCCGGGACAGGGATATAGCAATCAGCCCCAGCATTTT. Translated: CASSPGQGYSNQPQHF. The J gene is TRBJ1-5, the V gene TRBV2, with 9 nucleotides matching TRBD1. Germline trimming cut 5 bases from V and 0 bases from J; bases unmatched to any gene: 5. The CDR3 consists of 16 residues. Per the germline V gene, CDR1 is SNHLY and CDR2 is FYNNEI.

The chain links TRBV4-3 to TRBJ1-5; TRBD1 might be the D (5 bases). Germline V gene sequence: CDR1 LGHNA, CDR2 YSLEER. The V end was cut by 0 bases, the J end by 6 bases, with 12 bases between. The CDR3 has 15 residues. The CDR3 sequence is CASSQEVRGGQPQHF. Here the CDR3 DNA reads TGCGCCAGCAGCCAAGAGGTAAGGGGTGGTCAGCCCCAGCATTTT.

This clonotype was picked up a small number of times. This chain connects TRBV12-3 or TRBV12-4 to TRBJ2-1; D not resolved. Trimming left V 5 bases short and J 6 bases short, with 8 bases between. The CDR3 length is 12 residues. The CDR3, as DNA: TGTGCCAGCAGTACGGATAGCAATGAGCAGTTCTTC. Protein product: CASSTDSNEQFF.

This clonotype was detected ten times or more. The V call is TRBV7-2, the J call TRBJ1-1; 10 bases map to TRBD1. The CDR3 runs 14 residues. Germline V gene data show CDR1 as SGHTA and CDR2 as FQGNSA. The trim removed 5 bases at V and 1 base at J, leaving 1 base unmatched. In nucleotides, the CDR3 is TGTGCCAGCAGCCGACAGGGGGCGAACACTGAAGCTTTCTTT. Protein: CASSRQGANTEAFF.

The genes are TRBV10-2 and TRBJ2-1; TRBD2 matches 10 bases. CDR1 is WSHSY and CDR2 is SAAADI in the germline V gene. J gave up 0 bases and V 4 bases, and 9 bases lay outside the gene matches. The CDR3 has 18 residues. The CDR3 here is CASSGTSGVPNSYNEQFF. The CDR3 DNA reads TGCGCCAGCAGTGGGACTAGCGGAGTTCCCAACTCCTACAATGAGCAGTTCTTC.

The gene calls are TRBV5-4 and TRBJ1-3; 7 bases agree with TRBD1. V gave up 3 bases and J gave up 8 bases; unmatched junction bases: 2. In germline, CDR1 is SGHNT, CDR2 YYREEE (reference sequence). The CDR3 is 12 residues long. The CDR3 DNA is TGTGCCAGCAGCTCAGGGGGTGACACCATATATTTT. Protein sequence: CASSSGGDTIYF.

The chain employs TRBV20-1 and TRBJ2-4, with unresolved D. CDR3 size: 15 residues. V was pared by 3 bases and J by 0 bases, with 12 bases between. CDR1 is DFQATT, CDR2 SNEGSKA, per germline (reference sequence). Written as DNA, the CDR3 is TGCAGTGCTAGTTGGGCCGTACTAGCCAAAAACATTCAGTACTTC. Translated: CSASWAVLAKNIQYF.

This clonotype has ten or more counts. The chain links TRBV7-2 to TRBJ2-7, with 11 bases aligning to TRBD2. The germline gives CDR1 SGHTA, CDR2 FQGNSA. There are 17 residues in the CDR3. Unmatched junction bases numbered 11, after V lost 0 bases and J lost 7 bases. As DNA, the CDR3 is TGTGCCAGCAGCTTAGCGCTAAGGCTAGCGGGAGGCGGTGAGCAGTACTTC. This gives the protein CASSLALRLAGGGEQYF.

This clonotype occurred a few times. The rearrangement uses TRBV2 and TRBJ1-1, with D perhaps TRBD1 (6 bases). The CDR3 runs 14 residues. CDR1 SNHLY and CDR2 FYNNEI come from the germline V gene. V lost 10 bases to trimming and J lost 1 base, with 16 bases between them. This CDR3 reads CATRTDRTNTEAFF. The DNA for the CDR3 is TGTGCCACCAGAACTGACAGGACGAACACTGAAGCTTTCTTT.

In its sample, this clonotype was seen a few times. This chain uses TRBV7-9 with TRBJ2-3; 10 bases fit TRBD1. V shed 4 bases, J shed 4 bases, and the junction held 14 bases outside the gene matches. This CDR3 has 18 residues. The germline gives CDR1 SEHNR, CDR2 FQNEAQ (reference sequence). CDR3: CASSSLDPTGGRSDTQYF. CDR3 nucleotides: TGTGCCAGCAGCTCCCTGGACCCGACAGGGGGCAGGTCAGATACGCAGTATTTT.

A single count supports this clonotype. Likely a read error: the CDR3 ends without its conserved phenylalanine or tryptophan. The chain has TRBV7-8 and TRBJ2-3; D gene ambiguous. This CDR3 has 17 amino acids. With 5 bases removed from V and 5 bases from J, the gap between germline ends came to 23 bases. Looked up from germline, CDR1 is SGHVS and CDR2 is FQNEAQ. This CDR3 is CASSRPRSALPGDTQYS. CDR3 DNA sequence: TGTGCCAGCAGCCGCCCTCGCAGCGCCCTCCCGGGAGATACGCAGTATTCT.